These T cell receptor beta chains were read from a single sample in a study of T cell repertoires in cytomegalovirus infection. No antigen has been identified for these receptors. Each CDR3 protein gets one entry after TCRdb re-called the reads with MiXCR. The sample shows 700,000 to 950,000 distinct CDR3 sequences, less than 35% of them seen only once. Sequenced material: cultured CD8+ T cells from PBMCs, taken from culture after CMV antigen stimulation. All receptors derive from a human donor in good health (CMV status not recorded). Some clones in this sample may be carry-over from other donors' samples. Both conserved end residues are part of each CDR3. The order of the fields is V gene, J gene, D gene, clone size, CDR3 protein, CDR3 DNA. A D gene is named only where the DNA matches it firmly. Clone size, where shown, is once, few, many, or a class for clones that have expanded.

>TRBV4-1|TRBJ1-4|.|few
CASSQGEDEKLFF
TGCGCCAGCAGCCAGGGGGAAGATGAAAAACTGTTTTTT
>TRBV27|TRBJ1-6|.|few
CASSPPGYNSPLHF
TGTGCCAGCAGTCCACCCGGATATAATTCACCCCTCCACTTT
>TRBV6-5|TRBJ2-2|TRBD1|.
CASSHFTGVSGTGELFF
TGTGCCAGCAGTCATTTCACAGGGGTCTCGGGCACCGGGGAGCTGTTTTTT
>TRBV7-8|TRBJ2-2|.|many
CASSYIGTGELFF
TGTGCCAGCAGCTACATAGGAACCGGGGAGCTGTTTTTT
>TRBV28|TRBJ2-1|TRBD2|.
CASGTSGQRRQFF
TGTGCCAGCGGGACTAGCGGCCAAAGGAGACAGTTCTTC
>TRBV6-2/TRBV6-3|TRBJ2-1|.|few
CASSYEDLRRGEQFF
TGTGCCAGCAGTTACGAAGACTTACGTCGCGGTGAGCAGTTCTTC
>TRBV5-4|TRBJ2-4|.|.
CVSSTGSDIQYF
TGTGTCAGCAGCACGGGGTCGGACATTCAGTACTTC
>TRBV7-2|TRBJ2-1|.|many
CASSSLWGVPYNEQFF
TGTGCCAGCAGCTCCTTGTGGGGGGTACCCTACAATGAGCAGTTCTTC
>TRBV5-1|TRBJ2-2|TRBD1|.
CASSLFWDRGERTGELFF
TGCGCCAGCAGCTTGTTCTGGGACAGGGGCGAGAGGACCGGGGAGCTGTTTTTT
>TRBV28|TRBJ1-2|.|few
CASSLAGFKGGYTF
TGTGCCAGCAGTTTAGCCGGTTTTAAGGGTGGCTACACCTTC
>TRBV7-9|TRBJ1-2|.|.
CASSGADRDGYTF
TGTGCCAGCAGCGGAGCGGATAGGGACGGCTACACCTTC
>TRBV6-6|TRBJ1-2|TRBD1|few
CASRPGTGDYGYTF
TGCGCCAGCAGGCCGGGGACAGGGGACTATGGCTACACCTTC
>TRBV29-1|TRBJ1-1|.|few
CSVEEGGPEAFF
TGCAGCGTTGAGGAGGGAGGGCCTGAAGCTTTCTTT
>TRBV19|TRBJ2-2|TRBD1|.
CASSIDPTRTGRDTGELFF
TGTGCCAGTAGTATAGACCCCACTAGGACAGGCCGGGACACCGGGGAGCTGTTTTTT
>TRBV20-1|TRBJ2-1|.|few
CSARGVYNEQFF
TGCAGTGCTAGGGGGGTCTATAATGAGCAGTTCTTC
>TRBV6-5|TRBJ2-2|TRBD1|.
CASSTDTLQGPGELFF
TGTGCCAGCAGCACTGATACTCTACAGGGGCCCGGGGAGCTGTTTTTT
>TRBV7-6|TRBJ2-1|.|.
CASSMAVSSYNEQFF
TGTGCCAGCAGCATGGCGGTTAGCTCCTACAATGAGCAGTTCTTC
>TRBV20-1|TRBJ2-5|TRBD2|.
CSAPDGLAGARQETQYF
TGCAGTGCCCCAGATGGACTAGCGGGGGCCCGGCAAGAGACCCAGTACTTC
>TRBV7-8|TRBJ1-1|.|many
CASSLGLGNTEAFF
TGTGCCAGCAGCTTAGGGCTCGGGAACACTGAAGCTTTCTTT
>TRBV12-3/TRBV12-4|TRBJ2-2|.|few
CASTPTGTSNRGELFF
TGTGCCAGCACTCCTACGGGAACTAGCAATCGCGGGGAGCTGTTTTTT
>TRBV5-6|TRBJ1-2|TRBD1|.
CASIRYRGGYGYTF
TGTGCCAGCATTCGCTACAGGGGTGGCTATGGCTACACCTTC
>TRBV7-2|TRBJ2-1|.|.
CASSPDGGGDEQFF
TGTGCCAGCAGCCCCGACGGGGGCGGGGATGAGCAGTTCTTC
>TRBV12-3/TRBV12-4|TRBJ2-3|.|few
CASSSVETATDTQYF
TGTGCCAGCAGTTCAGTCGAGACAGCCACAGATACGCAGTATTTT
>TRBV7-8|TRBJ1-2|.|.
CASSAQTSYGYTF
TGTGCCAGCAGCGCCCAGACAAGCTATGGCTACACCTTC
>TRBV6-4|TRBJ2-2|.|.
CVSSLGAATGELFF
TGTGTCAGCAGCCTAGGGGCTGCTACCGGGGAGCTGTTTTTT
>TRBV6-8|TRBJ1-1|.|.
CASTLREGPNTEAFF
TGTGCCAGCACCCTTCGGGAGGGGCCGAACACTGAAGCTTTCTTT
>TRBV6-1|TRBJ2-1|TRBD1|few
CASSLPGQRLHNEQFF
TGTGCCAGCAGCCTGCCGGGACAGAGGTTACACAATGAGCAGTTCTTC